These T cell receptor beta chains were read from a single sample in a study of cytomegalovirus exposure and HLA in healthy donors. Sequencing used immunoSEQ multiplex PCR; TCRdb keeps in-frame clones, though not all of them. This sample has 200,000 or so clones, with 70% to 80% found just once. Sequencing was carried out using PBMCs. Every receptor here comes from a woman aged 30 to 39 in good health and CMV-seropositive. Both conserved end residues are part of each CDR3. D genes are given only for firm matches. The size of a clone is reported for some rows only, either as once, few or many, or as a class for expanded clones.

>NA|TRBV30|TRBJ2-6|14|NA
TGTGCCTGGAGTGTAGAGGATGGGGCCAACGTCCTGACTTTC
CAWSVEDGANVLTF
>NA|TRBV19|TRBJ2-5|12|TRBD2
TGTGCCAGCGCTAGCGGGACCGAGACCCAGTACTTC
CASASGTETQYF
>NA|TRBV7-2|TRBJ1-2|15|NA
TGTGCCAGCAGCTTAGAGCGGACAGCCAACTATGGCTACACCTTC
CASSLERTANYGYTF
>NA|TRBV28|TRBJ2-7|12|NA
TGTGCCAGCAGCCTCGACAGCTACGAGCAGTACTTC
CASSLDSYEQYF
>NA|TRBV20-1|TRBJ2-5|11|NA
TGCAGTGCTAGGAGTCAAGAGACCCAGTACTTC
CSARSQETQYF
>NA|TRBV7-9|TRBJ1-3|14|NA
TGTGCCAGCAGGTCCGGGGTAGGAAGAAACACCATATATTTT
CASRSGVGRNTIYF
>NA|TRBV5-1|TRBJ2-5|11|NA
TGCGCCAGCAGCGCAGAAGGGGCCCAGTACTTC
CASSAEGAQYF
>few|TRBV7-9|TRBJ2-7|13|NA
TGTGCCAGCAGCTTAAGTTCGGGATACGAGCAGTACTTC
CASSLSSGYEQYF
>NA|TRBV5-1|TRBJ2-5|15|TRBD2
TGCGCCAGCAGCTTGCCCCTAGCGGGTGTGGAGACCCAGTACTTC
CASSLPLAGVETQYF
>few|TRBV5-6|TRBJ1-1|14|TRBD1
TGTGCCAGCAGATCCCAGGGGGCTTACACTGAAGCTTTCTTT
CASRSQGAYTEAFF
>NA|TRBV5-4|TRBJ1-1|15|NA
TGTGCCAGCAGCTTGGATGGGCCCAGGGCGGTGGAAGCTTTCTTT
CASSLDGPRAVEAFF
>NA|TRBV15|TRBJ2-1|15|TRBD2
TGTGCCACCAGCAGAGCCCGGGGGGGCATGAATGAGCAGTTCTTC
CATSRARGGMNEQFF
>NA|TRBV6-1|TRBJ2-7|14|NA
TGTGCCAGCAGTGAAGGACACAGGGAATACGAGCAGTACTTC
CASSEGHREYEQYF
>NA|TRBV2|TRBJ1-1|14|NA
TGTGCCAGCAGCCTGCAGGGGCCGAACACTGAAGCTTTCTTT
CASSLQGPNTEAFF
>NA|TRBV28|TRBJ2-3|16|TRBD2
TGTGCCAGCAGTTCATGGACTAGCGGGAGCACAGATACGCAGTATTTT
CASSSWTSGSTDTQYF
>NA|TRBV25-1|TRBJ1-2|15|NA
TGCGCCAGCAGTGAATCCCCGCGGAATGTAGGTGGCTACACCTTC
CASSESPRNVGGYTF
>NA|TRBV13|TRBJ1-6|15|TRBD1
TGTGCCAGCAGCCTTGGGACAGGGTGGAATTCACCCCTCCACTTT
CASSLGTGWNSPLHF
>NA|TRBV5-1|TRBJ2-7|16|NA
TGCGCCAGCAGCTTGGAATCCTCCGGGGTCTCCTACGAGCAGTACTTC
CASSLESSGVSYEQYF
>NA|TRBV7-3|TRBJ2-3|16|NA
TGTGCCAGCAGCCCGGAGGGCGGTTCTAGCACAGATACGCAGTATTTT
CASSPEGGSSTDTQYF
>NA|TRBV27|TRBJ2-3|17|NA
TGTGCCAGCAGTTTTGATATAATTAGCGGCGACACAGATACGCAGTATTTT
CASSFDIISGDTDTQYF
>NA|TRBV5-1|TRBJ2-1|14|TRBD2
TGCGCCAGCAGCCGCGGGGGGTTAGGGAATGAGCAGTTCTTC
CASSRGGLGNEQFF
>NA|TRBV11-2|TRBJ1-6|13|NA
TGTGCCAGCAGCTTAGTACCGGGAACACCCCTCCACTTT
CASSLVPGTPLHF
>NA|TRBV7-9|TRBJ1-1|15|TRBD1
TGTGCCAGCAGCTTCCGACAGGGCCTGAACACTGAAGCTTTCTTT
CASSFRQGLNTEAFF
>NA|TRBV30|TRBJ2-7|15|TRBD1
TGTGCCTGGAGTGCAGGGGGGACAGGGGGCTACGAGCAGTACTTC
CAWSAGGTGGYEQYF
>NA|TRBV2|TRBJ2-7|11|NA
TGTGCCAGCAGTTACAGGGACGAGCAGTACTTC
CASSYRDEQYF
>NA|TRBV5-6|TRBJ2-1|17|TRBD1
TGTGCCAGCAGCCTCCTACAGGGGGCGTTAATTGTTAATGAGCAGTTCTTC
CASSLLQGALIVNEQFF
>NA|TRBV6-6|TRBJ1-2|16|NA
TGTGCCAGCAGTTACTCGAATCCGGGGGGTAGGTATGGCTACACCTTC
CASSYSNPGGRYGYTF
>NA|TRBV19|TRBJ1-2|16|NA
TGTGCCAGTAGTACCACGGGACAAGACCTTAACTATGGCTACACCTTC
CASSTTGQDLNYGYTF
>NA|TRBV12-5|TRBJ2-5|13|TRBD2
TGTGCTAGCGGCCTAAGCGGGGGAGAGACCCAGTACTTC
CASGLSGGETQYF
>NA|TRBV28|TRBJ1-2|15|NA
TGTGCCAGCAGTTTATCGGGACAATGGGGTGGCGGCTACACCTTC
CASSLSGQWGGGYTF
>NA|TRBV5-6|TRBJ2-1|15|NA
TGTGCCAGCAGCTTAGGCGGACTCCCCTACAATGAGCAGTTCTTC
CASSLGGLPYNEQFF
>NA|TRBV7-9|TRBJ1-1|11|NA
TGTGCCAGCAGCTTAGGAGGTGAAGCTTTCTTT
CASSLGGEAFF
>NA|TRBV6-5|TRBJ2-2|16|NA
TGTGCCAGCAGTTTCCCCTACGGGAGCGGCACCGGGGAGCTGTTTTTT
CASSFPYGSGTGELFF
>once|TRBV21-1|TRBJ1-6|15|NA
TGTGCCAGCAGCAAAGCCCCCAGGAGGACTTCACCCCTCCACTTT
CASSKAPRRTSPLHF
>NA|TRBV18|TRBJ1-1|17|TRBD1
TGTGCCAGCTCTCGGTGGACAGGGGAAAGGATGAACACTGAAGCTTTCTTT
CASSRWTGERMNTEAFF
>NA|TRBV28|TRBJ2-1|14|NA
TGTGCCAGCAGTTTATTTCAGAACCTCAATGAGCAGTTCTTC
CASSLFQNLNEQFF
>NA|TRBV19|TRBJ2-7|15|TRBD2
TGTGCCAGTAGTACACTAGCGGGGTTTGGCTACGAGCAGTACTTC
CASSTLAGFGYEQYF
>NA|TRBV5-5|TRBJ1-4|15|NA
TGTGCCAGCAGCCCGCGCGACCCGGCGGGCGAAAAACTGTTTTTT
CASSPRDPAGEKLFF
>NA|TRBV7-6|TRBJ2-7|12|NA
TGTGCCAGCAGCCCCATCGGAGACGAGCAGTACTTC
CASSPIGDEQYF
>NA|TRBV10-3|TRBJ1-5|16|NA
TGTGCCATCAGTGAGTCGGGGCAGAAGAACAATCAGCCCCAGCATTTT
CAISESGQKNNQPQHF
>NA|TRBV30|TRBJ1-2|13|TRBD1
TGTGCCTGGAGATTGGGACAGACCTATGGCTACACCTTC
CAWRLGQTYGYTF
>NA|TRBV5-1|TRBJ2-7|14|TRBD1
TGCGCCAGCAGCCCGGGACAGGTCCCTAGCGAGCAGTACTTC
CASSPGQVPSEQYF
>few|TRBV2|TRBJ2-5|15|NA
TGTGCCAGCAGCGACGTAACTAGTTTCAGAGAGACCCAGTACTTC
CASSDVTSFRETQYF
>NA|TRBV2|TRBJ1-1|12|NA
TGTGCCAGCAGTGACAGGGGCCCTGAAGCTTTCTTT
CASSDRGPEAFF
>few|TRBV4-2|TRBJ2-5|12|NA
TGTGCCAGCAGCCAAGATAAAGAGACCCAGTACTTC
CASSQDKETQYF
>NA|TRBV18|TRBJ1-1|13|NA
TGTGCCAGCTCACTGGACACGAACACTGAAGCTTTCTTT
CASSLDTNTEAFF
>NA|TRBV7-8|TRBJ2-2|14|NA
TGTGCCAGCAGCTGGGGACAGAACACCGGGGAGCTGTTTTTT
CASSWGQNTGELFF
>few|TRBV6-5|TRBJ2-2|12|NA
TGTGCCAGCACTAAGAGCACCGGGGAGCTGTTTTTT
CASTKSTGELFF